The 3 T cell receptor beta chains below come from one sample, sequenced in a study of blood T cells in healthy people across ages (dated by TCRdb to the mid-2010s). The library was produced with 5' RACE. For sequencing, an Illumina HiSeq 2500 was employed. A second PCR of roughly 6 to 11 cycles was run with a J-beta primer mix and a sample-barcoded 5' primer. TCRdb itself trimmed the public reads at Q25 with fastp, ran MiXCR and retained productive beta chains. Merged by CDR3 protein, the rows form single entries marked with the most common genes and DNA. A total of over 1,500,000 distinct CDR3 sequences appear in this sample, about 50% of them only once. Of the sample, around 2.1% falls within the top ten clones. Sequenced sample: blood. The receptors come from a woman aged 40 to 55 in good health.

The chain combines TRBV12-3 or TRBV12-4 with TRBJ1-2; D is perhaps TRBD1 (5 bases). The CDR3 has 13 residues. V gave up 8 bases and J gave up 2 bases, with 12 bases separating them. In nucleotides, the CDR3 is TGTGCCAGCGGTCAGGGAGGAAACTATGGCTACACCTTC. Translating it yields CASGQGGNYGYTF.

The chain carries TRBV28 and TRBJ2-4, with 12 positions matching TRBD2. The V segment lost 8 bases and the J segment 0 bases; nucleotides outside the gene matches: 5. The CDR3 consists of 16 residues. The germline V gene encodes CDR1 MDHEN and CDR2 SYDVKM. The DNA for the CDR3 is TGTGCCAGCCGACTAGCGGGGGTTTTAGCCAAAAACATTCAGTACTTC. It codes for CASRLAGVLAKNIQYF. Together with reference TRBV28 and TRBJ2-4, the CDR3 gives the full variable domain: DVKVTQSSRYLVKRTGEKVFLECVQDMDHENMFWYRQDPGLGLRLIYFSYDVKMKEKGDIPEGYSVSREKKERFSLILESASTNQTSMYLCASRLAGVLAKNIQYFGAGTRLSVL.

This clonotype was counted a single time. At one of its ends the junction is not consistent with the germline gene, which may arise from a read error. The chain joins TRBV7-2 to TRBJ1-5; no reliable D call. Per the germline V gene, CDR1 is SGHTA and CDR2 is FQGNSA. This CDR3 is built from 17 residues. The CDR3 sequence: CASSLVETFSSNRPQHF. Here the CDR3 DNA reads TGTGCCAGCAGCTTAGTAGAGACGTTCTCTAGCAATCGGCCCCAGCATTTT.